This record concerns one TCR beta chain sequence. Its target is not known. Other DNA sequences in the sample encode the same CDR3. The data were taken from a study of shared clonotypes between healthy human individuals. Study-wide results and limits: Sharing of clonotypes among donors was expected to vary with sequencing depth. When naive CD4 clonotypes were compared across a few donors, about 4.9% were shared. Relative to memory subsets, naive subsets generally showed larger estimated richness.

The investigators split CD4+ cells into a CD45RA+ naive subset and a CD45RA-negative memory subset. Sequencing used immunoSEQ multiplex PCR; TCRdb keeps in-frame clones, though not all of them. The top ten hold 0.37% of the sample, which has some 2,500,000 clones, 85% to 95% seen once. The receptor was isolated from a man aged 18-30 years in good health. Some clones in this sample may be carry-over from other donors' samples. The sample was naive CD4+ T cells from PBMCs. Subset specified: CD45RA+ positively selected.

In DNA, the CDR3 is TGTGCCAGCTCACTGTCTAGCACAGATACGCAGTATTTT. As protein: CASSLSSTDTQYF. The chain carries TRBV18 and TRBJ2-3; D gene uncertain. Trimming took off 4 bases at V and 0 bases at J, with 5 bases between the two ends. This CDR3 is built from 13 residues. Germline lookup yields CDR1 KGHSH and CDR2 LQKENI. Together with reference TRBV18 and TRBJ2-3, the CDR3 gives the full variable domain: NAGVMQNPRHLVRRRGQEARLRCSPMKGHSHVYWYRQLPEEGLKFMVYLQKENIIDESGMPKERFSAEFPKEGPSILRIQQVVRGDSAAYFCASSLSSTDTQYFGPGTRLTVL.